The 29 T cell receptor delta chains below all came from one sample that was sequenced in a study of gamma-delta chains in newborns, infants, children. TCRdb called clones anew from the reads with CATT. The sample has roughly 3,000 delta-chain clones, almost 4% seen once. Sample: blood. These receptors were taken from a child who was a newborn, infant or young child, either healthy, febrile or measles-vaccinated (not recorded which).

This clone was seen a handful of times. TCRdb attributes to this sequence the protein of a much larger clone, which differs from the DNA translation at residue 8; a read error is likely, and the protein displayed is translated from the DNA. The CDR3 sequence is CACDPIDANPDKLIF. CDR3 bases: TGTGCCTGTGATCCAATTGATGCGAACCCCGATAAACTCATCTTT. The chain joins TRDV2 to TRDJ1; the D is unclear. V was shortened by 4 bases and J by 3 bases, with 17 bases between the two germline ends. The CDR3 sequence is 15 residues long. The germline gives CDR1 GEAIGNYY, CDR2 EKD.

This clone was counted between two and nine times. This DNA translates differently at residue 6 from the TCRdb protein, which is that of a much larger clone; a read error is likely, and the protein shown is the DNA's own translation. The chain carries TRDV2 and TRDJ2; 9 bases line up with TRDD3. V was clipped by 0 bases and J by 5 bases; unmatched bases: 0. CDR1 and CDR2 (germline): GEAIGNYY, EKD. The CDR3 is made up of 14 amino acids. The CDR3 coding sequence is TGTGCCTGTGACACCGGGGGATACACAGCACAACTCTTCTTT. It translates to CACDTGGYTAQLFF.

With respect to this clone: TCRdb has a much larger clone's protein, which differs at residue 2 from the translation of this DNA, likely because of a read error; what is shown is the protein translated from the DNA. The CDR3 here is CSCDAIGGGYPYTDKLIF. Written as DNA, the CDR3 is TGTTCCTGTGACGCGATCGGCGGGGGATACCCGTACACCGATAAACTCATCTTT. The rearrangement links TRDV2 to TRDJ1, with 9 bases matching TRDD3. TCRdb does not report a J gene; here it was assigned by matching the DNA to germline references. CDR1 GEAIGNYY and CDR2 EKD come from the germline V gene. CDR3 size: 18 residues.

This clone is large within its sample. The sample contains more than one DNA sequence encoding this CDR3. The CDR3 region has the DNA TGTGCCTGTGACTCACTGGGGGGCGTCACAGCACAACTCTTCTTT. It encodes CACDSLGGVTAQLFF. J is TRDJ2 and V is TRDV2; the match to TRDD3 covers 8 bases. Germline V gives CDR1 GEAIGNYY, CDR2 EKD. This CDR3 is 15 amino acids long. V was clipped by 3 bases and J by 5 bases; unmatched bases: 7.

On this clone itself: A far more abundant clone sits one base away, making this likely a read error. The same CDR3 arises from other DNA sequences in this sample as well. The rearrangement joins TRDV2 to TRDJ2, with 11 bases that match TRDD3. This CDR3 contains 16 residues. Per the germline V gene, CDR1 is GEAIGNYY and CDR2 is EKD. The CDR3 region is CACDTLGDTLTAQLFF. CDR3 coding DNA: TGTGCCTGTGACACCCTGGGGGATACTTTGACCGCACAACTCTTCTTT.

A remark on this clone: Given a far larger clone just one base away, this is likely a sequencing read error. The chain links TRDV2 to TRDJ3; 12 bases match TRDD3. Because TCRdb records no J gene, it was assigned here through a match of the DNA to germline. The ends lost 4 bases at V and 2 bases at J; junction bases unmatched: 17. CDR3 size: 22 residues. CDR1 and CDR2 (germline): GEAIGNYY, EKD. The CDR3 DNA reads TGTGCCTGTGATCTGACCGTTACTGGGGGATACACTAGCGCCTGGGACACCCGACAGATGTTTTTC. Its protein product is CACDLTVTGGYTSAWDTRQMFF.

On this clone: This DNA's translation and the protein TCRdb lists, from a much larger clone, do not match at residue 5, likely due to a read error; the protein shown is translated from the DNA. Other DNA sequences of this sample code for an identical CDR3. The rearrangement joins TRDV2 to TRDJ3; 12 nucleotides agree with TRDD3. V lost 3 bases to trimming and J lost 0 bases; unmatched junction nucleotides: 2. Germline CDR1 is GEAIGNYY and CDR2 is EKD. This CDR3 has 18 residues. CDR3 sequence: CACDAGGYGSWDTRQMFF. CDR3 nucleotides: TGTGCCTGTGACGCTGGGGGATACGGCTCCTGGGACACCCGACAGATGTTTTTC.

This clone was observed a few times. TCRdb assigns this DNA the protein of a much larger clone, which departs from its translation at residue 3; this likely reflects a read error, and the protein shown comes from translating the DNA. The rearrangement joins TRDV2 to TRDJ2, with D perhaps matching TRDD3 (6 bases). The length of the CDR3 is 17 residues. In germline, CDR1 is GEAIGNYY, CDR2 EKD. The CDR3 DNA sequence: TGTGCCCGTGACAAGTTGGGGGGACCTGCTTTGACAGCACAACTCTTCTTT. Its translation: CARDKLGGPALTAQLFF.

This clone was found a few times. TCRdb's entry gives the protein of a much larger clone, which mismatches this DNA's translation at residue 3, likely from a read error; the protein reported here is translated from the DNA. The chain uses TRDV2 and TRDJ3; 8 positions match TRDD3. Germline V gives CDR1 GEAIGNYY, CDR2 EKD. CDR3 size: 18 residues. CDR3: CASDTGGYFSWDTRQMFF. The CDR3 DNA reads as TGTGCCAGTGACACGGGGGGATATTTCTCCTGGGACACCCGACAGATGTTTTTC.

For this clone: A read error may be the cause here, since a much bigger clone is one base away. The J gene is TRDJ3; the V gene was not called; the table gives TRDD3 as D, unverified against the DNA. This CDR3 spans 23 amino acids. The CDR3 sequence: CACDTLPPGVYDLSSWDTRQMFF. The CDR3 bases are TGTGCCTGTGACACCCTACCCCCTGGGGTATACGACCTAAGCTCCTGGGACACCCGACAGATGTTTTTC.

Of note for this clone: TCRdb's protein, taken from a much larger clone, differs from this DNA's translation at residue 3, likely owing to a read error; the protein displayed comes from the DNA. The chain has TRDV2 and TRDJ3, with 9 positions matching TRDD3. CDR3 length: 17 residues. CDR1 and CDR2 (germline): GEAIGNYY, EKD. CDR3 region: CASDKVGGYWDTRQMFF. Written as DNA, the CDR3 is TGTGCCAGTGACAAGGTTGGGGGATACTGGGACACCCGACAGATGTTTTTC.

Sample share makes this clone large. Other DNA sequences within the sample encode an identical CDR3. The chain uses TRDV2 and TRDJ2, with 10 bases fitting TRDD3. V lost 2 bases, J lost 5 bases, and 1 base stayed unmatched. Germline V CDR1 and CDR2: GEAIGNYY, EKD. The CDR3 extends over 14 amino acids. In nucleotides, the CDR3 is TGTGCCTGTGACATACTGGGGGATACAGCACAACTCTTCTTT. Its translation: CACDILGDTAQLFF.

In regard to this clone: TCRdb shows a much larger clone's protein in place of this DNA's translation, and the two differ at residue 9, likely through a read error; the protein shown is translated from the DNA. The rearrangement joins TRDV2 to TRDJ3; TRDD3 matches 9 bases. Trimming took 3 bases from V and 0 from J; bases not matched to a gene: 5. Germline-derived CDR1 and CDR2 are GEAIGNYY and EKD. This CDR3 has 18 residues. The DNA of the CDR3 is TGTGCCTGTGACGTACTGGGGGAGTGCTCCTGGGACACCCGACAGATGTTTTTC. Translation: CACDVLGECSWDTRQMFF.

A few counts support this clone. Possible read error: a much larger clone is one base away. The chain has TRDV1 and TRDJ1; the D gene is possibly TRDD3 (6 bases). The CDR3 length is 21 residues. Germline V gene lookup returns CDR1 TSWWSYY and CDR2 QGS. Trimming stripped 0 bases from V and 3 bases from J, with 29 bases between. CDR3 amino acids: CALGELKPYWEIRRSADKLIF. CDR3 nucleotides: TGTGCTCTTGGGGAACTTAAACCGTACTGGGAGATACGGAGGTCGGCCGATAAACTCATCTTT.

By sample fraction, this clone is large. Other DNA sequences of this sample code for an identical CDR3. The chain carries TRDV2 and TRDJ2; 11 nucleotides align to TRDD3. The CDR3 runs to 16 residues. Germline CDR1 and CDR2: GEAIGNYY and EKD. Trimming cost V 2 bases and J 0 bases; bases outside gene matches: 1. The CDR3 coding sequence is TGTGCCTGTGACAAACTGGGGGATACTTTGACAGCACAACTCTTCTTT. Its protein is CACDKLGDTLTAQLFF.

Turning to this clone: This clone may be a read error of a much larger clone one base away. The sample contains more than one DNA sequence encoding this CDR3. The chain couples TRDV2 to TRDJ2; 8 positions agree with TRDD3. Germline assignment: CDR1 GEAIGNYY and CDR2 EKD. The CDR3 runs to 18 residues. The CDR3 region has the DNA TGCGCCTGTGACACCGTAGGGATACGTGGGGCTTTGACAGCACAACTCTTCTTT. Translation: CACDTVGIRGALTAQLFF.

This clone was counted between two and nine times. The translation of this DNA and the TCRdb protein of a much larger clone differ at residue 11, probably owing to a read error; the protein shown here is translated from the DNA. The gene calls are TRDV2 and TRDJ3, with 11 bases aligning to TRDD3. Germline assignment: CDR1 GEAIGNYY and CDR2 EKD. The CDR3 has 19 amino acids. With V trimmed by 3 bases and J by 2 bases, 8 bases remained unmatched. The CDR3 is CACDVVLGDSPWDTRQMFF. The CDR3 nucleotides are TGTGCCTGTGACGTAGTACTGGGGGATAGCCCCTGGGACACCCGACAGATGTTTTTC.

There are a few counts of this clone. It is likely a read error: a sequence one base away is far more abundant. The same CDR3 can be traced to other DNA sequences in this sample. The chain carries TRDV2 and TRDJ3; TRDD3 aligns across 11 bases. The CDR3 is 18 residues long. Per the germline V gene, CDR1 is GEAIGNYY and CDR2 is EKD. CDR3 sequence: CACDTGGYGTWDTRQMFF. As DNA, the CDR3 is TGTGCCTGTGACACTGGGGGATACGGCACCTGGGACACCCGGCAGATGTTTTTC.

As to this clone: The junction does not match germline at one end; this may be a read error. The chain links TRDV2 to TRDJ3; 8 nucleotides align to TRDD3. The germline CDR1 and CDR2 sequences are GEAIGNYY and EKD. The CDR3 extends over 21 amino acids. The CDR3 protein is CARDTVAILGVSSWDTRQMFF. In DNA form, the CDR3 reads TGTGCCCGTGACACCGTCGCGATACTGGGGGTTAGCTCCTGGGACACCCGACAGATGTTTTTC.

For this clone: TCRdb pairs this DNA with a much larger clone's protein that differs at residue 5, likely a read error; the protein shown was translated from the DNA. This chain links TRDV2 with TRDJ2, with a weak D call TRDD3 (6 bases). This CDR3 has 16 amino acids. CDR1 is GEAIGNYY and CDR2 is EKD in the germline V gene. Trimming pared 3 bases from V and 2 bases from J, leaving 15 bases between. CDR3 in amino acids: CACDRLLGPLTAQLFF. CDR3 coding DNA: TGTGCCTGTGACCGGCTGCTGGGGCCCTTGACAGCACAACTCTTCTTT.

Turning to this clone: The mismatch at residue 15 between this DNA's translation and the TCRdb protein of a much larger clone likely reflects a read error; the protein shown is translated from the DNA. The rearrangement links TRDV2 to TRDJ3, with 10 bases lining up with TRDD3. Germline CDR1 reads GEAIGNYY; CDR2 reads EKD. There are 17 residues in the CDR3. The CDR3 region is CACDSTGGSWDTRQTFF. CDR3 DNA sequence: TGTGCCTGTGACAGTACTGGGGGATCCTGGGACACCCGACAGACGTTTTTC.

As for this clone: The protein given by TCRdb reflects a much larger clone and differs at residue 13 from this DNA's translation, likely from a read error; the protein shown is the DNA's translation. The rearrangement links TRDV2 to TRDJ2; 9 bases agree with TRDD3. The CDR3 is 18 residues long. Germline V gene lookup returns CDR1 GEAIGNYY and CDR2 EKD. CDR3 protein: CACDKVRGYAPLAAQLFF. The CDR3 nucleotides read TGTGCCTGTGACAAGGTGCGGGGATACGCCCCTTTGGCAGCACAACTCTTCTTT.

Concerning this clone itself: The protein TCRdb gives is from a much larger clone and does not agree with this DNA's translation at residue 12, likely a read error; the protein shown here comes from the DNA. The CDR3 is CACDNGGYTDKPIF. The DNA for the CDR3 is TGTGCCTGTGACAACGGGGGATACACCGATAAACCCATCTTT. The rearrangement joins TRDV2 to TRDJ1; TRDD3 aligns across 9 bases. The CDR3 is made up of 14 amino acids. CDR1 and CDR2 (germline): GEAIGNYY, EKD.

A remark on this clone: A read error likely explains why the TCRdb protein, taken from a much larger clone, differs from this DNA's translation at residue 13; the protein shown is translated from the DNA. The chain is built from TRDV2 and TRDJ1; 11 nucleotides agree with TRDD3. The CDR3 consists of 15 residues. Germline CDR1 is GEAIGNYY and CDR2 is EKD. CDR3 in DNA: TGCGCCTGTGATGGACTGGGGGATAACACCGATAAACCCATCTTT. It codes for CACDGLGDNTDKPIF.

As for this clone: A clone one base away is much larger, so this may be a read error. The chain has TRDV2 and TRDJ3, with 11 bases lining up with TRDD3. CDR1 and CDR2 (germline): GEAIGNYY, EKD. This CDR3 has 19 residues. The CDR3 bases are TGTGCCTGTGACACCGTACTGGGGGATATGTCCTGGGACACCCGACAGATGATTTTC. Protein sequence: CACDTVLGDMSWDTRQMIF.

This clone was seen a few times. This chain connects TRDV2 to TRDJ3, with D possibly being TRDD3 (6 bases). The CDR3 length is 20 residues. Deletions cut 0 bases from V and 0 bases from J, with 17 bases between. The V gene's germline CDR1 is GEAIGNYY and CDR2 EKD. CDR3 bases: TGTGCCTGTGACACCGTCCAAGGGGATCCAAACTCCTGGGACACCCGACAGATGTTTTTC. Translated, it gives CACDTVQGDPNSWDTRQMFF.

This clone was observed a few times. This DNA's translation differs at residue 10 from TCRdb's protein, which comes from a much larger clone; a read error is likely, and the protein shown is translated from the DNA. The chain joins TRDV2 to TRDJ3, with 11 positions matching TRDD3. The CDR3 has 19 amino acids. The germline V gene encodes CDR1 GEAIGNYY and CDR2 EKD. V was pared by 3 bases and J by 3 bases, with 9 bases of the junction left unmatched. The CDR3 here is CACDSILGDSRWDTRQMFF. The CDR3, as DNA: TGTGCCTGTGACTCCATACTGGGGGATAGTCGCTGGGACACCCGACAGATGTTTTTC.

This clone occurred a few times. One base separates it from a far larger clone, so it is likely a read error. Other DNA sequences in the sample encode the same CDR3. The chain recombines TRDV2 with TRDJ1; 8 positions match TRDD3. CDR1 is GEAIGNYY and CDR2 is EKD in the germline V gene. This CDR3 region has 15 residues. The DNA of the CDR3 is TGCGCCTGTGACCGTTTACTGGGGGACACCGATAAACTCATCTTT. Translated, it gives CACDRLLGDTDKLIF.

Only a few counts were recorded for this clone. This DNA translates differently at residue 5 from the TCRdb protein, which is that of a much larger clone; a read error is likely, and the protein shown is the DNA's own translation. Other DNA sequences in this specimen translate into the identical CDR3. The chain couples TRDV2 to TRDJ2; tentative D call: TRDD3 (6 bases). Germline-derived CDR1 and CDR2 are GEAIGNYY and EKD. The germline V and J ends were trimmed by 3 bases and 1 base, with 8 bases remaining between them. The CDR3 totals 14 residues. CDR3 region: CACDAGDLTAQLFF. The CDR3 DNA sequence: TGTGCCTGTGACGCGGGGGATTTGACAGCACAACTCTTCTTT.